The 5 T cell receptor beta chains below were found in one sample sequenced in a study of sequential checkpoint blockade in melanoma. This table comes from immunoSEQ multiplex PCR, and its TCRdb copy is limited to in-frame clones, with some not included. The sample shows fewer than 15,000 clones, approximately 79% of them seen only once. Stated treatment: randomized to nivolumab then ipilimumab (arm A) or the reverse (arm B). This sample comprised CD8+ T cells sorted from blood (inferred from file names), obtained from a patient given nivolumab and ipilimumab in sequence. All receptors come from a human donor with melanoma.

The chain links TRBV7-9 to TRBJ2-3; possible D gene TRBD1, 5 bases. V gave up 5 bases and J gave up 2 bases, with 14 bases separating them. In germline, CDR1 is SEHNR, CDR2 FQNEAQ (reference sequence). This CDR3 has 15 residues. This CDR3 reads CASSPRQRNTDTQYF. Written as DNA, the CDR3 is TGTGCCAGCAGCCCCCGACAGAGAAACACAGATACGCAGTATTTT.

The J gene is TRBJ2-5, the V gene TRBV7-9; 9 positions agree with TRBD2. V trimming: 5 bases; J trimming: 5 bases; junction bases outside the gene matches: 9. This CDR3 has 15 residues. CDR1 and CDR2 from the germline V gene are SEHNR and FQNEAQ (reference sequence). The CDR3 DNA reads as TGTGCCAGCAGCCTCATTGTGGCGGGAGGGGAGACCCAGTACTTC. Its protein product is CASSLIVAGGETQYF.

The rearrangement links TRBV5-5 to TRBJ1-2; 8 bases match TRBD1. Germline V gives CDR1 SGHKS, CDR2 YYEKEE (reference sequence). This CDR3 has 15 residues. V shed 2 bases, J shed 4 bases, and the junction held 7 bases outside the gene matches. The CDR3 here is CASSLSSGGGYGYTF. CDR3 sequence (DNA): TGTGCCAGCAGCTTAAGTTCAGGGGGCGGCTATGGCTACACCTTC.

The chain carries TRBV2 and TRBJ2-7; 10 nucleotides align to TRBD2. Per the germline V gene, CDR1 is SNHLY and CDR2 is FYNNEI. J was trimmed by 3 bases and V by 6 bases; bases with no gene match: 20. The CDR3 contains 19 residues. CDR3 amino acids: CASSSFDLAGAQDLYEQYF. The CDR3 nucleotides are TGTGCCAGCAGCTCCTTTGACCTAGCGGGGGCTCAAGATCTCTACGAGCAGTACTTC.

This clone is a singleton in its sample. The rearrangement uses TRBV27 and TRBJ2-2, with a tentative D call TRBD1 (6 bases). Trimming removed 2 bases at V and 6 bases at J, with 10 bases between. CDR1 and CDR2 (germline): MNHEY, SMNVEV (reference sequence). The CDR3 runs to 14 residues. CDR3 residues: CASSLPTGAGELFF. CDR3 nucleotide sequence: TGTGCCAGCAGTTTACCGACAGGCGCCGGGGAGCTGTTTTTT.